This T cell receptor beta chain was found in a study of spatial heterogeneity in lung cancer. The CDR3 has 17 residues. In germline, CDR1 is SGHTA, CDR2 FQGTGA. The trim removed 6 bases at V and 5 bases at J, leaving 17 bases unmatched. This clonotype was counted ten times or more. Every cDNA TCR molecule received its own unique molecular identifier. MiXCR was run by TCRdb on the 5' RACE reads, yielding one entry per CDR3 protein. Among roughly 10,000 distinct CDR3 sequences listed, 3.5% to 4.5% were seen once. Noted time point: sample taken at primary tumor resection. The input material, whole RNA from tumor, nontumor lung or frozen PBMC, was sequenced unsorted.

The J gene is TRBJ2-3, the V gene TRBV7-3; 7 nucleotides align to TRBD1. The material was PBMCs, obtained at surgery. This sequence originates from a female donor with early-stage non-small cell lung cancer. The CDR3 loop reads CASSRYAPGQLLDTQYF. CDR3 sequence (DNA): TGTGCCAGCAGTCGTTATGCTCCGGGACAGCTTTTAGATACGCAGTATTTT. The complete variable domain, with remaining parts taken from reference TRBV7-3 and TRBJ2-3, reads GAGVSQTPSNKVTEKGKYVELRCDPISGHTALYWYRQSLGQGPEFLIYFQGTGAADDSGLPNDRFFAVRPEGSVSTLKIQRTERGDSAVYLCASSRYAPGQLLDTQYFGPGTRLTVL.